This section outlines one TCR beta chain sequence together with its context. With random hexamers, reverse transcription was performed on roughly 0.45 to 1 ug of RNA. Amplification of the TCR beta CDR3 was carried out by immunoSEQ multiplex PCR, which spanned a total of 54 Vbeta and 13 Jbeta segments. TCRdb re-derived calls from the immunoSEQ multiplex PCR reads in MiXCR, one entry per CDR3 protein. The sample lists about 130,000 distinct CDR3 sequences, roughly 94% occurring once. V was shortened by 2 bases and J by 0 bases, with 11 bases between the two germline ends. This CDR3 region has 16 residues. Germline CDR1 reads MNHEY; CDR2 reads SVGAGI. This specimen comes from a study of CD8 T cells in Susac syndrome.

The sequencing sample was made of CD4+ T cells from PBMCs. The TCR comes from a human donor with multiple sclerosis. The rearrangement uses TRBV6-5 and TRBJ1-3, with D unresolved. CDR3 in amino acids: CASSYGPRISGNTIYF. CDR3 nucleotide sequence: TGTGCCAGCAGTTACGGGCCGAGAATCTCTGGAAACACCATATATTTT.